Given below is one T cell receptor beta chain in context. Antigen unknown. Germline values: CDR1 SGHRS, CDR2 YFSETQ. Deletions cut 0 bases from V and 7 bases from J, with 13 bases between. This CDR3 comprises 14 residues. Profiled with immunoSEQ multiplex PCR; TCRdb holds only in-frame clones, not every one. The data hold about 90,000 clones, with roughly 91% observed a single time. The sample comes from a study of OX40 agonist ivuxolimab in advanced cancers. Overall study: The patients received agonistic anti-OX40 (CD134) antibody ivuxolimab. The study's findings and limits: By week 6 at 0.1 to 3.0 mg/kg, blood CD4+ and CD8+ T cells had expanded clonally.

Sampling times: baseline, cycle 4 day 1, cycle 7 day 1. The sample here was CD4+ or CD8+ T cells sorted from blood, taken in a trial of the OX40 agonist ivuxolimab. This sequence joins TRBV5-1 and TRBJ2-5; D is perhaps TRBD1 or TRBD2 (5 bases each). The sequence was obtained from an adult with an advanced solid tumor such as melanoma, head and neck, liver or kidney cancer. DNA for the CDR3: TGCGCCAGCAGCTTGGCCGAGGGGCAGGGGACCCAGTACTTC. Encoded protein: CASSLAEGQGTQYF.